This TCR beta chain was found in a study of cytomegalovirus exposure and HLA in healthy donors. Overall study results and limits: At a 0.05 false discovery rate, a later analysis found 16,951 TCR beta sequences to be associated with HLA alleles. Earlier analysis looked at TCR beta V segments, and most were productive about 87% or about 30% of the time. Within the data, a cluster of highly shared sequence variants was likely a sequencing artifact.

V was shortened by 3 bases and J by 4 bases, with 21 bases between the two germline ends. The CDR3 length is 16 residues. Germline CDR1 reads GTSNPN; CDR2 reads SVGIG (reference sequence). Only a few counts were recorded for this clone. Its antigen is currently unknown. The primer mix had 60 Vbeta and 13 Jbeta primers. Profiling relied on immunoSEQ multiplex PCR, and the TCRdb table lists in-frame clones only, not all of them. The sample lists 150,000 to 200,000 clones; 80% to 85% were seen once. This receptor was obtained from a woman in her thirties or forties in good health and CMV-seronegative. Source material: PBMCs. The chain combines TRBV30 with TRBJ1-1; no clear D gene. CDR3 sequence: CAWRLTRAREGTEAFF. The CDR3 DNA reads TGTGCCTGGAGGCTTACCCGAGCAAGGGAGGGCACTGAAGCTTTCTTT.